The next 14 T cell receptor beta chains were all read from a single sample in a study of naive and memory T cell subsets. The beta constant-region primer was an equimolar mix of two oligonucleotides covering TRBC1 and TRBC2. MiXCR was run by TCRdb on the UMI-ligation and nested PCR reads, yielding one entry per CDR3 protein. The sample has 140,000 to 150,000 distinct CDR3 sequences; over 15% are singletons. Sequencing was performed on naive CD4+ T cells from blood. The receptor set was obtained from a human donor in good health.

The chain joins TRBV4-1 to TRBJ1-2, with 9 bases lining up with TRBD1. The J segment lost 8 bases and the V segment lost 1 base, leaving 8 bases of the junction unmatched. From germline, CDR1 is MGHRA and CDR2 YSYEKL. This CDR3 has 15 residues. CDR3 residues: CASSQARDRDKGYTF. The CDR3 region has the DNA TGCGCCAGCAGCCAAGCCCGGGACAGGGATAAAGGCTACACCTTC.

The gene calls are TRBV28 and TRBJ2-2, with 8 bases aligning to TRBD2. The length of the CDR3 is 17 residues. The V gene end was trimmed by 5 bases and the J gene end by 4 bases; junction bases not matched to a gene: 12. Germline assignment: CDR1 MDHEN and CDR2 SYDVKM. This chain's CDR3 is CASSGREAFSGTGELFF. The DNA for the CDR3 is TGTGCCAGCAGTGGGCGGGAGGCCTTTTCGGGCACCGGGGAGCTGTTTTTT.

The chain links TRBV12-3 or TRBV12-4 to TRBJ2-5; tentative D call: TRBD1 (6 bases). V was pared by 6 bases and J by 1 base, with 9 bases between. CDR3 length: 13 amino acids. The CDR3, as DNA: TGTGCCAGCAGCAGGGACACCCAAGAGACCCAGTACTTC. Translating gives CASSRDTQETQYF.

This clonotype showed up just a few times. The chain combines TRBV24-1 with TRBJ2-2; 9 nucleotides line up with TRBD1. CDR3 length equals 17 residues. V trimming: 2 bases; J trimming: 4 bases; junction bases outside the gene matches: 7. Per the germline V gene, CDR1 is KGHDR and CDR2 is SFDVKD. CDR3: CATSDSPGQGVTGELFF. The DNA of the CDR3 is TGTGCCACCAGTGATTCACCGGGACAGGGTGTCACCGGGGAGCTGTTTTTT.

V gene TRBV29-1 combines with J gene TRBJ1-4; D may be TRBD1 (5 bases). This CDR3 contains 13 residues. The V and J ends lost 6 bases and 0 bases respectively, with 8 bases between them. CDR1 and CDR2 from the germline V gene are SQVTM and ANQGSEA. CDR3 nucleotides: TGCAGCGTAAGGGGTGCAACTAATGAAAAACTGTTTTTT. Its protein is CSVRGATNEKLFF.

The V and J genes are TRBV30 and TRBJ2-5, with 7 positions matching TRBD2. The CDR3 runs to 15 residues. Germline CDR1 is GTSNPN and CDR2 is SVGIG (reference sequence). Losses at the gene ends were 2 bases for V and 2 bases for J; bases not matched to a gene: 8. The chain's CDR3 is CAWSPMTSLQETQYF. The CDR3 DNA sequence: TGTGCCTGGAGTCCTATGACTAGCTTACAAGAGACCCAGTACTTC.

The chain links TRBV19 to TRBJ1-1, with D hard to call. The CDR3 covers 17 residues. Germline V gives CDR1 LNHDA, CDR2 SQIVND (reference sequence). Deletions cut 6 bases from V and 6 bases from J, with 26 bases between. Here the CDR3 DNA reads TGTGCCAGTAGCAATCATCCCCTCGTAAAGGGTCAACCTGAAGCTTTCTTT. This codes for CASSNHPLVKGQPEAFF.

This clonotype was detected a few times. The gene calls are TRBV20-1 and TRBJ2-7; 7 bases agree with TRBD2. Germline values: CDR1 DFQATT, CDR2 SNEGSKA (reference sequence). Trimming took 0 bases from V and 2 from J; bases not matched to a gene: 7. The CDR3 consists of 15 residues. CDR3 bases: TGCAGTGCTAGAGATCGTGGGAGGGCGGCCTACGAGCAGTACTTC. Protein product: CSARDRGRAAYEQYF.

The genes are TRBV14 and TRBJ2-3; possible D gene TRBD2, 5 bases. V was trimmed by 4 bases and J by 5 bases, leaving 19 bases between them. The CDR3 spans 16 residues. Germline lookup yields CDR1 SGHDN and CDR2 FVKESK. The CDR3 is CASSLKRTFLLDTQYF. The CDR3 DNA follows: TGTGCCAGCAGCCTAAAACGGACTTTTTTACTAGATACGCAGTATTTT.

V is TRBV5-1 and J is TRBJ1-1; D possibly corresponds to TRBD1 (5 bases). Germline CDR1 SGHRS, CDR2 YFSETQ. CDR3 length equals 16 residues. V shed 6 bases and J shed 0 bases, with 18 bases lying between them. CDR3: CASTREAGVMNTEAFF. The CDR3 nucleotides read TGCGCCAGCACCCGGGAAGCGGGGGTCATGAACACTGAAGCTTTCTTT.

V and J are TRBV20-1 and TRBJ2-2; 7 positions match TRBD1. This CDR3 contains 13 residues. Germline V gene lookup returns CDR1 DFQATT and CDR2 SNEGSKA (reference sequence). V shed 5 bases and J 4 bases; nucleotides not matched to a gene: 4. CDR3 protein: CSASNRGTGELFF. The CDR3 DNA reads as TGCAGTGCTTCTAACAGGGGCACCGGGGAGCTGTTTTTT.

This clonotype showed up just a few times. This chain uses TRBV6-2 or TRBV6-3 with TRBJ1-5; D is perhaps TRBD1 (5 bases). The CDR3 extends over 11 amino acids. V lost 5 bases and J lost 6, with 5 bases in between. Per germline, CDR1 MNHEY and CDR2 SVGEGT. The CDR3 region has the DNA TGTGCCAGCAGTCAGGGTCAGCCCCAGCATTTT. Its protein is CASSQGQPQHF.

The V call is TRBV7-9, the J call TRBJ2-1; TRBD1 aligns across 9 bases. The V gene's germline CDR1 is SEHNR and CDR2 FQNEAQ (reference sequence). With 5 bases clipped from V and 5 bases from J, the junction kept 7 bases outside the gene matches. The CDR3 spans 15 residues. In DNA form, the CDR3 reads TGTGCCAGCAGCGATCTCAACAGGGGGCACAATGAGCAGTTCTTC. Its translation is CASSDLNRGHNEQFF.

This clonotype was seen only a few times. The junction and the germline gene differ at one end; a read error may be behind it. In nucleotides, the CDR3 is TGTGCCAGAAGTGCCCCAGCCCCCGGACTAGCGGGAGTAAGCAAGAGGGGCTACAATGAGCAGTTCTTC. This codes for CARSAPAPGLAGVSKRGYNEQFF. The gene calls are TRBV2 and TRBJ2-1; 13 bases align to TRBD2. There are 23 residues in the CDR3. Germline assignment: CDR1 SNHLY and CDR2 FYNNEI.